The 3 T cell receptor beta chains below come from one sample, sequenced in a study of identical twins. MiXCR, run by TCRdb on the 5' RACE reads, gives a single entry per CDR3 protein. The sample has roughly 720,000 distinct CDR3 sequences, approximately 18% seen once. The same specimen was also included in a second study, on T cells expressing NK-cell markers.

Sequencing was done on a sample of PBMCs. These receptors came from a woman under 30 in good health.

This clonotype has only a few counts. The chain has TRBV20-1 and TRBJ1-2; D perhaps matches TRBD1 (5 bases). V dropped 5 bases and J dropped 4 bases, with 20 bases sitting between them. This CDR3 contains 15 residues. Germline values: CDR1 DFQATT, CDR2 SNEGSKA (reference sequence). DNA for the CDR3: TGCAGTGCTCTTACTCCGGGACCCCGAACCTATGGCTACACCTTC. It yields the protein CSALTPGPRTYGYTF.

The genes are TRBV10-2 and TRBJ1-2; 7 bases match TRBD1. The germline CDR1 and CDR2 sequences are WSHSY and SAAADI. V lost 3 bases, J lost 5 bases, and 12 bases stayed unmatched. The CDR3 extends over 16 amino acids. The DNA of the CDR3 is TGCGCCAGCAGTGATATAGGGGCAGGGGGACGGTATGGCTACACCTTC. Residues: CASSDIGAGGRYGYTF.

The V gene is TRBV7-3, the J gene TRBJ2-5; TRBD2 might be the D (6 bases). V lost 4 bases to trimming and J lost 5 bases, with 14 bases between them. Germline CDR1 SGHTA, CDR2 FQGTGA. The CDR3 spans 14 residues. This chain's CDR3 is CASSSAGYGETQYF. CDR3 coding DNA: TGTGCCAGCAGCTCCGCGGGGTATGGGGAGACCCAGTACTTC.